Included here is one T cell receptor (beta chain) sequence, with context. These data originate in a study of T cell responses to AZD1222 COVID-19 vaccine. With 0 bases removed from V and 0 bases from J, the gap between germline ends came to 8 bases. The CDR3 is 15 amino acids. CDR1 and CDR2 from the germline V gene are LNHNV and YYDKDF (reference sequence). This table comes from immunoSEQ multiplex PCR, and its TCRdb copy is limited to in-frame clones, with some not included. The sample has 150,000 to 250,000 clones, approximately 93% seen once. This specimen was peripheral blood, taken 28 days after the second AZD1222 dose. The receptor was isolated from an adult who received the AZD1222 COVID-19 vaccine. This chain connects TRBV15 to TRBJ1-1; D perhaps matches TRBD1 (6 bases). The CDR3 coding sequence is TGTGCCACCAGCAGAGATTGGGACATGAACACTGAAGCTTTCTTT. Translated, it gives CATSRDWDMNTEAFF.